A single sample gave rise to the 8 T cell receptor beta chains below, sequenced in a study of blood T cell repertoires in COVID-19. Clones were sequenced by immunoSEQ multiplex PCR, and TCRdb holds only the in-frame ones, with some missing. Of approximately 670,000 clones listed, around 90% are singletons. The source material was peripheral blood. The origin of the receptors is a woman under 30 with acute or convalescent COVID-19.

The gene calls are TRBV3-1 (or the pseudogene TRBV3-2) and TRBJ1-2, with 8 nucleotides matching TRBD1. CDR3 length: 13 amino acids. Looked up from germline, CDR1 is LGHDT and CDR2 is YNNKEL (reference sequence). The junction had 8 bases not matched to a gene; V was cut back by 6 bases and J by 8 bases. The CDR3 reads CASSRTGGYGYTF. CDR3 DNA sequence: TGTGCCAGCAGTCGTACAGGGGGATACGGCTACACCTTC.

The J gene is TRBJ1-2, the V gene TRBV3-1 (or the pseudogene TRBV3-2); 7 positions match TRBD1. Germline V gives CDR1 LGHDT, CDR2 YNNKEL (reference sequence). Trimming removed 5 bases from V and 4 bases from J; junction bases left unmatched: 4. CDR3 length: 13 amino acids. The CDR3 region is CASSFGTVYGYTF. CDR3 sequence (DNA): TGTGCCAGCAGCTTCGGGACAGTCTATGGCTACACCTTC.

This chain connects TRBV6-5 to TRBJ1-2; 8 bases agree with TRBD1. Germline V CDR1 and CDR2: MNHEY, SVGAGI. The CDR3 is 15 residues long. After removal of 4 bases from V and 4 bases from J, the junction contained 8 bases not matched to a gene. CDR3 residues: CASSSGTGPSYGYTF. CDR3 DNA sequence: TGTGCCAGCAGTTCCGGGACAGGACCATCCTATGGCTACACCTTC.

The chain combines TRBV2 with TRBJ2-3; 14 bases line up with TRBD2. V shed 6 bases and J 5 bases; nucleotides not matched to a gene: 4. The CDR3 length is 15 residues. Germline CDR1 SNHLY, CDR2 FYNNEI. The DNA for the CDR3 is TGTGCCAGCAGAAAGGGACTAGCGGGGGTAGATACGCAGTATTTT. Translated, it gives CASRKGLAGVDTQYF.

The V gene is TRBV3-1 (or the pseudogene TRBV3-2), the J gene TRBJ2-3; 10 bases are shared with TRBD2. The CDR3 loop spans 16 amino acids. Unmatched junction bases numbered 7, after V lost 1 base and J lost 6 bases. The germline gives CDR1 LGHDT, CDR2 YNNKEL (reference sequence). The DNA for the CDR3 is TGTGCCAGCAGCCAAGTTCGAGCGGGGGGGTGGGATACGCAGTATTTT. Translation: CASSQVRAGGWDTQYF.

V and J are TRBV27 and TRBJ2-7; 14 bases are shared with TRBD2. With V trimmed by 3 bases and J by 0 bases, 13 bases remained unmatched. The CDR3 totals 20 residues. CDR1 and CDR2 (germline): MNHEY, SMNVEV (reference sequence). The CDR3 is CASSFIGGLAGARSSYEQYF. In DNA form, the CDR3 reads TGTGCCAGCAGTTTCATCGGGGGACTAGCGGGGGCCCGAAGCTCCTACGAGCAGTACTTC.

The V and J genes are TRBV9 and TRBJ1-3, with a possible D match to TRBD1 (6 bases). CDR3 length: 16 amino acids. V lost 3 bases and J 0 bases, leaving 13 bases between the germline ends. Germline assignment: CDR1 SGDLS and CDR2 YYNGEE. CDR3 DNA: TGTGCCAGCAGCGCTGAACAGGGCCCCTCTGGAAACACCATATATTTT. Amino acid sequence: CASSAEQGPSGNTIYF. The full variable domain, with the rest looked up from reference TRBV9 and TRBJ1-3, is DSGVTQTPKHLITATGQRVTLRCSPRSGDLSVYWYQQSLDQGLQFLIQYYNGEERAKGNILERFSAQQFPDLHSELNLSSLELGDSALYFCASSAEQGPSGNTIYFGEGSWLTVV.

V gene TRBV27 combines with J gene TRBJ2-7; D may be TRBD1 (6 bases). Per the germline V gene, CDR1 is MNHEY and CDR2 is SMNVEV (reference sequence). The V end lost 3 bases, the J end lost 6 bases, and 12 bases lay between the germline ends. The CDR3 extends over 13 amino acids. The CDR3 is CASSFVSTGEQYF. CDR3 nucleotides: TGTGCCAGCAGTTTTGTCTCGACAGGCGAGCAGTACTTC.